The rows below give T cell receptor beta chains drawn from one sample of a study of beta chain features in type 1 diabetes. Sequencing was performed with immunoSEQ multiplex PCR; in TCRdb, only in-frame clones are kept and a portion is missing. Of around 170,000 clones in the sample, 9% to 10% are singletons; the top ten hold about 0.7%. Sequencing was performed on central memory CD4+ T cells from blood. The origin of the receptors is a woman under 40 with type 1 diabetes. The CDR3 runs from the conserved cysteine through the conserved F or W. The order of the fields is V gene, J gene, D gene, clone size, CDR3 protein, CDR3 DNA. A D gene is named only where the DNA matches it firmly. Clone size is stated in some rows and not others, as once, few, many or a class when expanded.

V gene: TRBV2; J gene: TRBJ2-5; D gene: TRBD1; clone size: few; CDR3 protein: CASRANRGEEETQYF; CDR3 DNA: TGTGCCAGCAGGGCAAACAGGGGTGAGGAGGAGACCCAGTACTTC
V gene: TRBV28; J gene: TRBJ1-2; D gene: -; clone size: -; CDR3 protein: CASSPGVYGYTF; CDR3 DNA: TGTGCCAGCAGTCCAGGGGTCTATGGCTACACCTTC
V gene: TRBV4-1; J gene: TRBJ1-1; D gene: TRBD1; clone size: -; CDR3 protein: CASSRGQLNTEAFF; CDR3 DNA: TGCGCCAGCAGCCGGGGACAGTTGAACACTGAAGCTTTCTTT
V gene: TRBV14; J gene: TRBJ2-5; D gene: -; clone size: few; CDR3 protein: CASSQVLVRGAQETQYF; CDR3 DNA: TGTGCCAGCAGCCAAGTCCTAGTCCGGGGGGCCCAAGAGACCCAGTACTTC
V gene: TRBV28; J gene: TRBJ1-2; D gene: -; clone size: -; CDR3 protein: CASSSPVGGTYGYTF; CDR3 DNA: TGTGCCAGCAGTTCCCCCGTGGGGGGGACCTATGGCTACACCTTC
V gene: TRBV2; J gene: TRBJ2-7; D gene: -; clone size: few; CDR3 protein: CASRELRGSYEQYF; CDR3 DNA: TGTGCCAGCAGAGAGTTGCGGGGATCCTACGAGCAGTACTTC
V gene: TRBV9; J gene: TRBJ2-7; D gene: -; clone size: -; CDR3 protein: CASSVGVSSYEQYF; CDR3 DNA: TGTGCCAGCAGCGTAGGAGTGAGCTCCTACGAGCAGTACTTC
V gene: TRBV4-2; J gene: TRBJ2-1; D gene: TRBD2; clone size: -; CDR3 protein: CASSQEPSGGYNEQFF; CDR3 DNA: TGTGCCAGCAGCCAAGAGCCTAGCGGGGGCTACAATGAGCAGTTCTTC
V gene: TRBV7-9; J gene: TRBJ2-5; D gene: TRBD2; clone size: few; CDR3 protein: CASSFLGGEETQYF; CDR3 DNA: TGTGCCAGCAGCTTTCTTGGGGGGGAAGAGACCCAGTACTTC
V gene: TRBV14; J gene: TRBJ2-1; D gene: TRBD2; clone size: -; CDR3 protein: CASSQVGGSLNEQFF; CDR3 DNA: TGTGCCAGCAGCCAAGTTGGCGGGAGTTTGAATGAGCAGTTCTTC
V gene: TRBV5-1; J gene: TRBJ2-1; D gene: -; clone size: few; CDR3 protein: CASSLVGAHDNEQFF; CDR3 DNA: TGCGCCAGCAGCTTGGTGGGGGCCCACGACAATGAGCAGTTCTTC
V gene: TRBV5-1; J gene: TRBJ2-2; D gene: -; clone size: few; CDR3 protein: CASRMEYHTGELFF; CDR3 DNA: TGCGCCAGCAGAATGGAGTATCACACCGGGGAGCTGTTTTTT
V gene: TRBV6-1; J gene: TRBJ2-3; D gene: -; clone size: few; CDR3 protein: CASTPRGRGTDTQYF; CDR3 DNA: TGTGCCAGCACTCCCAGGGGTCGAGGCACAGATACGCAGTATTTT
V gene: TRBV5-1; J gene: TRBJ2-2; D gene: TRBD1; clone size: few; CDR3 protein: CASSSTGGADTGELFF; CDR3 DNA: TGCGCCAGCAGCAGTACAGGGGGCGCGGACACCGGGGAGCTGTTTTTT
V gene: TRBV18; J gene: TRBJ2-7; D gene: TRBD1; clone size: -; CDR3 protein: CASSQDRGSPPYEQYF; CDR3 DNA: TGTGCCAGCTCACAGGACAGGGGGTCACCCCCCTACGAGCAGTACTTC
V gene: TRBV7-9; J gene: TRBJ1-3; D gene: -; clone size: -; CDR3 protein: CASSLATARNTIYF; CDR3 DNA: TGTGCCAGCAGCTTAGCGACAGCCAGAAACACCATATATTTT
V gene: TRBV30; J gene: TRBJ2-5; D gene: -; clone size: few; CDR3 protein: CAWSRGLAGETQYF; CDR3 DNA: TGTGCCTGGAGTCGCGGGCTAGCTGGGGAGACCCAGTACTTC
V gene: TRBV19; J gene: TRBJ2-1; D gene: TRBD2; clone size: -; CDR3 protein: CASSILLLAGVDEQFF; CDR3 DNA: TGTGCCAGTAGTATCCTCCTTCTAGCGGGAGTCGATGAGCAGTTCTTC
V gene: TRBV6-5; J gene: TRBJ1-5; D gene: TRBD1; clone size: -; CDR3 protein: CASRQGTASNQPQHF; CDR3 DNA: TGTGCCAGCAGACAAGGGACAGCGAGCAATCAGCCCCAGCATTTT
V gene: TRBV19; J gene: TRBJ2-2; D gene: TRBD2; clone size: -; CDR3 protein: CASTGGGWLNTGELFF; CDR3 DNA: TGTGCCAGTACCGGCGGGGGGTGGTTGAACACCGGGGAGCTGTTTTTT
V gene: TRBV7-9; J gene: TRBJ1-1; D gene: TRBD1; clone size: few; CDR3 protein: CASSSATGLNTEAFF; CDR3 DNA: TGTGCCAGCAGCTCCGCGACAGGGTTGAACACTGAAGCTTTCTTT
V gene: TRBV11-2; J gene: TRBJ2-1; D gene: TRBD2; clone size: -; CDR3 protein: CASSPEALAANEQFF; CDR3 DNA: TGTGCCAGCAGCCCAGAGGCACTAGCGGCTAATGAGCAGTTCTTC
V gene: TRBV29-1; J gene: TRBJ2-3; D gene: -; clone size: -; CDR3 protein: CSTRGGATSTDTQYF; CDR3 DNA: TGCAGCACTAGAGGGGGAGCAACTAGCACAGATACGCAGTATTTT
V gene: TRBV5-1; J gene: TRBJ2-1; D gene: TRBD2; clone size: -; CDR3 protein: CASSLEREPYNEQFF; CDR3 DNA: TGCGCCAGCAGCTTGGAGCGGGAGCCCTACAATGAGCAGTTCTTC
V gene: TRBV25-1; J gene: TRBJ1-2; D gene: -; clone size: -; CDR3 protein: CASSDGQALYGYTF; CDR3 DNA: TGTGCCAGCAGTGATGGTCAGGCCCTCTATGGCTACACCTTC
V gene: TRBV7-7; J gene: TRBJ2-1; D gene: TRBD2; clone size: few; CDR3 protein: CASSLLAGPYNEQFF; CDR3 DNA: TGTGCTAGCAGCTTATTAGCGGGACCCTACAATGAGCAGTTCTTC
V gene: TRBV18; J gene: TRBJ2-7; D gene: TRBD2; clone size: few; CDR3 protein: CASSPTVLAGGSEQYF; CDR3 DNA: TGTGCCAGCTCACCCACGGTACTAGCGGGAGGGTCCGAGCAGTACTTC
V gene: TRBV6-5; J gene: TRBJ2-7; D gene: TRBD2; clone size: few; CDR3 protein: CASLGLAGVGEQYF; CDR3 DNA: TGTGCCAGCCTCGGACTAGCGGGAGTTGGCGAGCAGTACTTC
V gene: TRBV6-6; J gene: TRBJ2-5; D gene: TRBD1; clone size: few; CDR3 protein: CASSYRDSRQETQYF; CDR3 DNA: TGTGCCAGCAGTTACCGGGACAGTCGTCAAGAGACCCAGTACTTC
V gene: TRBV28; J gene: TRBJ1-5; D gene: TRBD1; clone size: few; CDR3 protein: CASSLPPGQGYQPQHF; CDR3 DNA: TGTGCCAGCAGTTTGCCCCCGGGACAGGGTTATCAGCCCCAGCATTTT
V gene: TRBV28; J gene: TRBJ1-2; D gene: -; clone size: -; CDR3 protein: CASSFGGRSSGYTF; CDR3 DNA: TGTGCCAGCAGTTTCGGGGGGCGCAGTTCGGGCTACACCTTC
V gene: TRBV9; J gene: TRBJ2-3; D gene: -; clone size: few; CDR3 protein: CASSVDVGGTDTQYF; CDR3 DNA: TGTGCCAGCAGCGTAGATGTAGGAGGCACAGATACGCAGTATTTT
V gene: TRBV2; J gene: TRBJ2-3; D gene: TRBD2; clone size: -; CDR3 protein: CASNSGISTDTQYF; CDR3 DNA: TGTGCCAGCAATAGCGGGATCTCCACAGATACGCAGTATTTT
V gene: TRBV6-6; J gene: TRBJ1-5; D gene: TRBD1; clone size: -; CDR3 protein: CASSYGDRNQPQHF; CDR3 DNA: TGTGCCAGCAGTTACGGGGACAGGAATCAGCCCCAGCATTTT
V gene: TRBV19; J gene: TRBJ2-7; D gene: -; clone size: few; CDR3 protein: CASSMSLAPAYEQYF; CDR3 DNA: TGTGCCAGTAGTATGTCGCTAGCGCCTGCCTACGAGCAGTACTTC
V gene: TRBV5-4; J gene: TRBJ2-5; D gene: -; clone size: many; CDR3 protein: CASSLDREETQYF; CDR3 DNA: TGTGCCAGCAGCTTGGACAGGGAAGAGACCCAGTACTTC
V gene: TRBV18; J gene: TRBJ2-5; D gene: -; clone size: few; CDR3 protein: CASSPRAGETQYF; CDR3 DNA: TGTGCCAGCTCACCACGGGCAGGAGAGACCCAGTACTTC
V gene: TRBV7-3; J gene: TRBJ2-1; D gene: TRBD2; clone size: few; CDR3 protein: CASSLIGSGRANNEQFF; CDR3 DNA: TGTGCCAGCAGCTTAATTGGGAGCGGGAGGGCCAACAATGAGCAGTTCTTC
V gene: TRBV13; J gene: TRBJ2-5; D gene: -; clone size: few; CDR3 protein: CASSLGDGTGTQYF; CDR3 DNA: TGTGCCAGCAGCTTAGGAGACGGCACGGGGACCCAGTACTTC
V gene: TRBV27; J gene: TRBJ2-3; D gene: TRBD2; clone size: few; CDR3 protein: CASTPLAGKGSTDTQYF; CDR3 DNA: TGTGCCAGCACTCCTTTAGCGGGGAAGGGAAGCACAGATACGCAGTATTTT
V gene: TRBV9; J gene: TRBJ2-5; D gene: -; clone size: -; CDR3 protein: CASSVDWIASTQYF; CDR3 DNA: TGTGCCAGCAGCGTAGATTGGATAGCGTCGACCCAGTACTTC
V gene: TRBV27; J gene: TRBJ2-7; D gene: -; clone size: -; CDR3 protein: CASSRSGKGAYEQYF; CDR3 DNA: TGTGCCAGCAGTAGGTCGGGGAAGGGGGCCTACGAGCAGTACTTC
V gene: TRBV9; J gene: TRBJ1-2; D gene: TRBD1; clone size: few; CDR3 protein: CASSTGTGPNYGYTF; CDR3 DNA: TGTGCCAGCAGCACTGGGACAGGGCCTAACTATGGCTACACCTTC
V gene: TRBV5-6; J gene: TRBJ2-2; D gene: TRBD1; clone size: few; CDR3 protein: CASSEGQLNTGELFF; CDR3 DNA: TGTGCCAGCAGCGAGGGACAGTTGAACACCGGGGAGCTGTTTTTT
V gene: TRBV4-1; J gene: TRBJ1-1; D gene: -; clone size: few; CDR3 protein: CASSPPDRMNTEAFF; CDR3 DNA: TGCGCCAGCAGCCCTCCAGACAGGATGAACACTGAAGCTTTCTTT
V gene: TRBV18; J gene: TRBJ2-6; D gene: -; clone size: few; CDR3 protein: CASSPNPTGIGGANVLTF; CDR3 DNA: TGTGCCAGCTCACCCAATCCCACAGGGATTGGTGGGGCCAACGTCCTGACTTTC
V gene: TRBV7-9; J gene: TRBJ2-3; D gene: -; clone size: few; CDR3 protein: CASSYEGPTDTQYF; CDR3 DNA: TGTGCCAGCAGCTACGAGGGTCCCACAGATACGCAGTATTTT
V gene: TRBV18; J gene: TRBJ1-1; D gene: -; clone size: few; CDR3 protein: CASSTNSNTEAFF; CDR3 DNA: TGTGCCAGCTCAACCAACTCGAACACTGAAGCTTTCTTT
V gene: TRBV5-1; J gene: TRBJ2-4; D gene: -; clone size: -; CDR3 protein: CASSLAAGGRNIQYF; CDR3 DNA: TGCGCCAGCAGCTTGGCCGCAGGGGGGCGAAACATTCAGTACTTC
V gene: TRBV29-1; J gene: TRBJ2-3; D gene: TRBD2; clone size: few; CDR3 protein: CSVEDLGLAGSTDTQYF; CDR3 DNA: TGCAGCGTTGAAGATCTCGGGCTAGCGGGCAGCACAGATACGCAGTATTTT
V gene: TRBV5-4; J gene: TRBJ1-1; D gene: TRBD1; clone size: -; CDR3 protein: CAGTGGAGTEAFF; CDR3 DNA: TGTGCCGGGACAGGGGGCGCCGGAACTGAAGCTTTCTTT
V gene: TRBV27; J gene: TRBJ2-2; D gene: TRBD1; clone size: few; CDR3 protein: CASSSRGSGELFF; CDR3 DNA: TGTGCCAGCAGTTCCAGGGGGTCCGGGGAGCTGTTTTTT
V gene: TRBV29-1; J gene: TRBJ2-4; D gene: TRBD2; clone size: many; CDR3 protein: CSGVGGTAKNIQYF; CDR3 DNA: TGCAGCGGGGTGGGGGGGACGGCCAAAAACATTCAGTACTTC
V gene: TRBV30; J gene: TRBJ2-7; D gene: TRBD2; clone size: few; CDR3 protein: CAWREPGGVYEQYF; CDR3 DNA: TGTGCCTGGAGGGAGCCCGGGGGGGTGTACGAGCAGTACTTC
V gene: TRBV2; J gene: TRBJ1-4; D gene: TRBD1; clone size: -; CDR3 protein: CASSFSGGVAEKLFF; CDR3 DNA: TGTGCCAGCAGCTTCTCAGGGGGCGTTGCTGAAAAACTGTTTTTT